The 21 T cell receptor beta chains in this list originate from one sample, sequenced in a study of tissue T cells after allogeneic stem cell transplantation. TCRdb's copy holds only in-frame clones and misses some; the assay was immunoSEQ multiplex PCR. The sample includes roughly 6,000 clones, around 60% of them seen just once. The sequencing here drew on duodenum tissue, taken at autopsy. The receptor set was obtained from a woman aged 18 to 50 with breast cancer.

This chain links TRBV5-1 with TRBJ2-2, with 8 bases aligning to TRBD1. The junction had 6 bases not matched to a gene; V was cut back by 4 bases and J by 1 base. Germline V gene lookup returns CDR1 SGHRS and CDR2 YFSETQ. There are 16 residues in the CDR3. CDR3 region: CASSLPGTGNTGELFF. The CDR3 nucleotides read TGCGCCAGCAGCCTTCCCGGGACAGGGAACACCGGGGAGCTGTTTTTT.

The rearrangement uses TRBV5-4 and TRBJ1-1; TRBD1 agrees at 8 bases. V lost 5 bases, J lost 1 base, and 4 bases stayed unmatched. CDR3 length equals 14 residues. CDR1 and CDR2 from the germline V gene are SGHNT and YYREEE (reference sequence). The CDR3, as DNA: TGTGCCAGCAGAAAAGGGACAGGGAACACTGAAGCTTTCTTT. Its translation: CASRKGTGNTEAFF.

This clone was seen a few times. V and J are TRBV18 and TRBJ2-1; the match to TRBD2 covers 9 bases. J gave up 7 bases and V 4 bases, and 8 bases lay outside the gene matches. The CDR3 covers 15 residues. CDR1 and CDR2 (germline): KGHSH, LQKENI. The CDR3, as DNA: TGTGCCAGCTCACTTAGCGGGGGCCATCAGAATGAGCAGTTCTTC. Translation gives CASSLSGGHQNEQFF.

The chain links TRBV4-3 to TRBJ2-1; no reliable D call. Trimming took off 1 base at V and 5 bases at J, with 6 bases between the two ends. CDR3 length: 13 residues. Germline CDR1 is LGHNA and CDR2 is YSLEER. The CDR3 region is CASSQAFNNEQFF. The DNA of the CDR3 is TGCGCCAGCAGCCAAGCATTCAACAATGAGCAGTTCTTC.

V gene TRBV6-6 combines with J gene TRBJ2-4; 8 bases fit TRBD2. Germline V gene data show CDR1 as MNHNY and CDR2 as SVGAGI (reference sequence). The CDR3 spans 15 residues. Trimming took 5 bases from V and 6 from J; bases not matched to a gene: 9. This chain's CDR3 is CASSQIAGRPNIQYF. The CDR3 DNA is TGTGCCAGCAGTCAAATAGCGGGGAGGCCAAACATTCAGTACTTC.

This clone occurred a few times. The chain combines TRBV24-1 with TRBJ2-3; D remains ambiguous. The ends were cut back, 4 bases at V and 3 bases at J, with 4 bases in the middle. This CDR3 has 12 residues. Germline-derived CDR1 and CDR2 are KGHDR and SFDVKD. CDR3 sequence (DNA): TGTGCCACCAGTGACGCTACAGATACGCAGTATTTT. Amino acid sequence: CATSDATDTQYF.

J is TRBJ1-2 and V is TRBV19, with TRBD1 matching 9 bases. Germline CDR1 and CDR2: LNHDA and SQIVND (reference sequence). Trimming cost V 6 bases and J 7 bases; bases outside gene matches: 9. The CDR3 has 14 amino acids. DNA for the CDR3: TGTGCCAGTAGCCCCGGGACAGGGACCCTTGGCTACACCTTC. Translated: CASSPGTGTLGYTF.

The chain couples TRBV28 to TRBJ2-3; D is perhaps TRBD1 (6 bases). The CDR3 spans 15 residues. Germline CDR1 is MDHEN and CDR2 is SYDVKM. Between the trimmed V and J ends, which lost 5 bases and 0 bases, there was a span of 12 bases. The CDR3 sequence is CASSAVGHSTDTQYF. DNA of the CDR3: TGTGCCAGCAGTGCGGTGGGACATAGCACAGATACGCAGTATTTT.

The chain combines TRBV7-2 with TRBJ2-7; D unclear. This CDR3 region has 12 residues. The V end was cut by 3 bases, the J end by 2 bases, with 5 bases between. Germline lookup yields CDR1 SGHTA and CDR2 FQGNSA. The CDR3 nucleotides are TGTGCCAGCAGCTTCCTAGCCTACGAGCAGTACTTC. Amino acid sequence: CASSFLAYEQYF. The variable domain in full, with the rest retrieved from reference TRBV7-2 and TRBJ2-7, is GAGVSQSPSNKVTEKGKDVELRCDPISGHTALYWYRQSLGQGLEFLIYFQGNSAPDKSGLPSDRFSAERTGGSVSTLTIQRTQQEDSAVYLCASSFLAYEQYFGPGTRLTVT.

The chain combines TRBV9 with TRBJ2-1, with D possibly being TRBD1 (7 bases). This CDR3 spans 14 amino acids. CDR1 and CDR2 (germline): SGDLS, YYNGEE. With 0 bases removed from V and 6 bases from J, the gap between germline ends came to 10 bases. The CDR3 sequence: CASSVGQGGNEQFF. The CDR3 DNA sequence: TGTGCCAGCAGCGTAGGTCAGGGGGGCAATGAGCAGTTCTTC.

The rearrangement links TRBV7-3 to TRBJ1-2, with unresolved D. CDR1 SGHTA and CDR2 FQGTGA come from the germline V gene. V lost 2 bases and J 3 bases, leaving 1 base between the germline ends. This CDR3 has 11 amino acids. The CDR3 sequence: CASSLHYGYTF. The DNA of the CDR3 is TGTGCCAGCAGCTTACACTATGGCTACACCTTC.

This clone turned up a few times. The V gene is TRBV28, the J gene TRBJ2-7; possible D gene TRBD1, 7 bases. The germline V gene has CDR1 MDHEN and CDR2 SYDVKM. V was trimmed by 3 bases and J by 1 base, leaving 13 bases between them. This CDR3 is 15 amino acids long. CDR3 DNA: TGTGCCAGCAGTTTCCGACAGGGAGGATCCTACGAGCAGTACTTC. It encodes CASSFRQGGSYEQYF.

This clone came up a few times. The V call is TRBV10-3, the J call TRBJ1-5; the match to TRBD1 covers 8 bases. The CDR3 is 15 amino acids. V shed 6 bases, J shed 6 bases, and the junction held 10 bases outside the gene matches. Germline V gene sequence: CDR1 ENHRY, CDR2 SYGVKD. The CDR3 loop is CAISSGQGMIQPQHF. The CDR3 DNA reads as TGTGCCATCAGCAGCGGACAGGGAATGATTCAGCCCCAGCATTTT.

CDR3 sequence (DNA): TGTGCCAGCAGCTCGGAGATACAGGCCCGGAGTTCACCCCTCCACTTT. Residues: CASSSEIQARSSPLHF. The V gene is TRBV11-3, the J gene TRBJ1-6; possible D gene TRBD1, 5 bases. The CDR3 extends over 16 amino acids. The V end was cut by 4 bases, the J end by 9 bases, with 19 bases between. Germline V gene sequence: CDR1 SGHNT, CDR2 YENEEA. Combining the CDR3 with reference TRBV11-3 and TRBJ1-6 gives the whole variable domain EAGVVQSPRYKIIEKKQPVAFWCNPISGHNTLYWYLQNLGQGPELLIRYENEEAVDDSQLPKDRFSAERLKGVDSTLKIQPAELGDSAVYLCASSSEIQARSSPLHFGNGTRLTVT.

V is TRBV3-1 (or the pseudogene TRBV3-2) and J is TRBJ2-5; 9 nucleotides line up with TRBD2. The trim removed 4 bases at V and 2 bases at J, leaving 11 bases unmatched. The CDR3 runs to 17 residues. Germline CDR1 reads LGHDT; CDR2 reads YNNKEL (reference sequence). The CDR3 region is CASSPQHPTSGQETQYF. The CDR3 DNA is TGTGCCAGCAGCCCTCAACACCCGACTAGCGGACAAGAGACCCAGTACTTC.

The J gene is TRBJ2-1, the V gene TRBV19, with D uncertain. Trimming pared 3 bases from V and 4 bases from J, leaving 7 bases between. This CDR3 is 13 amino acids long. CDR1 LNHDA and CDR2 SQIVND come from the germline V gene (reference sequence). CDR3 DNA: TGTGCCAGTAGTATCGGCTCGTACAATGAGCAGTTCTTC. Protein: CASSIGSYNEQFF.

The chain combines TRBV28 with TRBJ1-5; 8 nucleotides align to TRBD1. Trimming took 0 bases from V and 2 from J; bases not matched to a gene: 3. Per germline, CDR1 MDHEN and CDR2 SYDVKM. The CDR3 contains 16 residues. The CDR3 loop reads CASSLWTGEGNQPQHF. CDR3 bases: TGTGCCAGCAGTTTATGGACAGGGGAGGGCAATCAGCCCCAGCATTTT.

Points on this clone: In the same sample, other DNA sequences code for this CDR3. J is TRBJ2-5 and V is TRBV6-2 or TRBV6-3; tentative D call: TRBD2 (6 bases). The CDR3 length is 12 residues. The ends were cut back, 5 bases at V and 5 bases at J, with 9 bases in the middle. The germline gives CDR1 MNHEY, CDR2 SVGEGT. CDR3 protein: CASSTGGETQYF. In DNA form, the CDR3 reads TGTGCCAGCAGTACTGGGGGGGAGACCCAGTACTTC.

The gene calls are TRBV28 and TRBJ2-7; D is ambiguous. The CDR3 sequence is 12 residues long. V gave up 3 bases and J gave up 3 bases, with 6 bases separating them. Germline-derived CDR1 and CDR2 are MDHEN and SYDVKM. This CDR3 is CASSFLIYEQYF. The CDR3 region has the DNA TGTGCCAGCAGTTTCCTGATCTACGAGCAGTACTTC.

This chain links TRBV20-1 with TRBJ2-5; D perhaps matches TRBD1 (6 bases). This CDR3 has 12 residues. The germline gives CDR1 DFQATT, CDR2 SNEGSKA (reference sequence). V was pared by 3 bases and J by 4 bases, with 9 bases between. The CDR3, as DNA: TGCAGTGCTAGTCGGACAGTAGAGACCCAGTACTTC. The encoded protein is CSASRTVETQYF.

This clone was seen a handful of times. This chain uses TRBV7-9 with TRBJ2-1; D may be TRBD1 (5 bases). Germline V CDR1 and CDR2: SEHNR, FQNEAQ (reference sequence). V was pared by 5 bases and J by 1 base, with 15 bases between. The CDR3 sequence is 16 residues long. CDR3 sequence reads: CASSVPTVGSYNEQFF. For the CDR3, the DNA is TGTGCCAGCAGCGTACCGACAGTAGGGTCCTACAATGAGCAGTTCTTC.